This T cell receptor (beta chain) was recovered during a study of T cell clones after liver transplantation. On the study more broadly: As an antigen-independent comparator, third-party-reactive TCRbeta sequences came from pre-transplant mixed lymphocyte reactions. Study findings and constraints: Graft donor-reactive T cells possibly entered the graft instead of undergoing deletion.

Only in-frame clones appear in the TCRdb table, and some are missing; sequencing was by immunoSEQ multiplex PCR. This sample has around 110,000 clones; 90% occur once, and the top ten carry approximately 0.78%. This clone was observed a handful of times. What it binds is unknown. Thawed unstimulated PBMCs were FACS-sorted by CD3, CD4 and CD8 into two populations. This receptor was identified in a human patient who received a liver transplant. The T cells may come from the graft donor. Sample: CD4+ T cells from blood, taken 12 months after liver transplant.

CDR3: CASSIDPTYGELFF. CDR3 nucleotide sequence: TGTGCCAGTAGTATAGATCCCACCTACGGGGAGCTGTTTTTT. The rearrangement uses TRBV19 and TRBJ2-2, with no clear D. This CDR3 comprises 14 residues. The germline CDR1 and CDR2 sequences are LNHDA and SQIVND (reference sequence). The V and J ends lost 0 bases and 7 bases respectively, with 9 bases between them.